Listed below are T cell receptor beta chains from one sample, sequenced in a study of OX40 agonist ivuxolimab in advanced cancers. Repertoires were generated with immunoSEQ multiplex PCR, while TCRdb's copy carries only in-frame clones and drops some. Here the sample spans 6,000 to 8,000 clones, about 94% being singletons. Specimen: CD4+ or CD8+ T cells sorted from blood, collected in a trial of the OX40 agonist ivuxolimab. These receptor sequences come from an adult with an advanced solid tumor such as melanoma, head and neck, liver or kidney cancer. The CDR3 runs from the conserved cysteine through the conserved F or W. The order of the fields is D gene, clone size, V gene, J gene, CDR3 DNA, CDR3 protein. D genes are given only for firm matches. The size entry is marked missing in some rows and otherwise reads once, few, many or a size class.

d_call: TRBD1; clone_size: NA; v_call: TRBV27; j_call: TRBJ1-5; cdr3_nt: TGTGCCAGCAGTTTCACAGGGGGCCAGGTTCAGCCCCAGCATTTT; cdr3_aa: CASSFTGGQVQPQHF
d_call: NA; clone_size: NA; v_call: TRBV5-6; j_call: TRBJ2-2; cdr3_nt: TGTGCCAGCAGCCTGGTTGGGGCCGGGGAGCTGTTTTTT; cdr3_aa: CASSLVGAGELFF
d_call: TRBD2; clone_size: NA; v_call: TRBV7-3; j_call: TRBJ2-3; cdr3_nt: TGTGCCAGCAGCTTAGAGCGCCTAGCGGGGGGTGGCACAGATACGCAGTATTTT; cdr3_aa: CASSLERLAGGGTDTQYF
d_call: TRBD1; clone_size: NA; v_call: TRBV5-5; j_call: TRBJ2-7; cdr3_nt: TGTGCCAGCAGCCATACGGTTGACAGGGGAGGTTACGAGCAGTACTTC; cdr3_aa: CASSHTVDRGGYEQYF
d_call: TRBD2; clone_size: NA; v_call: TRBV7-3; j_call: TRBJ2-3; cdr3_nt: TGTGCCAGCAGCTTAACGGTCGCTAGCGGGAGCGATACGCAGTATTTT; cdr3_aa: CASSLTVASGSDTQYF
d_call: NA; clone_size: NA; v_call: TRBV7-9; j_call: TRBJ2-1; cdr3_nt: TGTGCCAGCAGCTTAATCGTCGGGGCAGGGGGAGGCAATGAGCAGTTCTTC; cdr3_aa: CASSLIVGAGGGNEQFF
d_call: TRBD2; clone_size: NA; v_call: TRBV19; j_call: TRBJ2-1; cdr3_nt: TGTGCCAGTAGTAAGTTACTAGCGGGAGCCTACAATGAGCAGTTCTTC; cdr3_aa: CASSKLLAGAYNEQFF
d_call: NA; clone_size: NA; v_call: TRBV5-1; j_call: TRBJ2-1; cdr3_nt: TGCGCCAGCAGCTGGGACAACTACAATGAGCAGTTCTTC; cdr3_aa: CASSWDNYNEQFF
d_call: NA; clone_size: NA; v_call: TRBV29-1; j_call: TRBJ2-3; cdr3_nt: TGCAGCGTTGGACCGGGGCCAGATACGCAGTATTTT; cdr3_aa: CSVGPGPDTQYF
d_call: NA; clone_size: few; v_call: TRBV9; j_call: TRBJ1-1; cdr3_nt: TGTGCCAGCAGCGTGGGATCCATGAACACTGAAGCTTTCTTT; cdr3_aa: CASSVGSMNTEAFF
d_call: NA; clone_size: NA; v_call: TRBV15; j_call: TRBJ2-7; cdr3_nt: TGTGCCACCAGCAGAGGGAACCGACCCTACGAGCAGTACTTC; cdr3_aa: CATSRGNRPYEQYF
d_call: NA; clone_size: NA; v_call: TRBV2; j_call: TRBJ1-1; cdr3_nt: TGTGCCAGCAGTGAATTGGGCAGAGGTACTGAAGCTTTCTTT; cdr3_aa: CASSELGRGTEAFF
d_call: NA; clone_size: few; v_call: TRBV7-8; j_call: TRBJ1-1; cdr3_nt: TGTGCCAGCAGCCACCTTGGGGGTGAAGCGGTCTTT; cdr3_aa: CASSHLGGEAVF
d_call: NA; clone_size: NA; v_call: TRBV2; j_call: TRBJ1-5; cdr3_nt: TGTGCCAGCAGTGAAAGTAACATTACGCCCCAGCATTTT; cdr3_aa: CASSESNITPQHF
d_call: NA; clone_size: NA; v_call: TRBV28; j_call: TRBJ2-4; cdr3_nt: TGTGCCAGCAGTTTGATTGGGGTAGCCAAAAACATTCAGTACTTC; cdr3_aa: CASSLIGVAKNIQYF
d_call: TRBD1; clone_size: NA; v_call: TRBV6-5; j_call: TRBJ1-1; cdr3_nt: TGTGCCACCCAAGGACAGGGGGCTTTAGCTTTCTTT; cdr3_aa: CATQGQGALAFF
d_call: TRBD1; clone_size: once; v_call: TRBV7-2; j_call: TRBJ2-7; cdr3_nt: TGTGCCAGCAGCTTAAACAAGGGGGCGCAGGAGCAGTACTTC; cdr3_aa: CASSLNKGAQEQYF
d_call: NA; clone_size: NA; v_call: TRBV2; j_call: TRBJ2-3; cdr3_nt: TGTGCCAGCAGTGAATGGTCAGGGCTAACCACAGATACGCAGTATTTT; cdr3_aa: CASSEWSGLTTDTQYF
d_call: NA; clone_size: NA; v_call: TRBV7-9; j_call: TRBJ2-7; cdr3_nt: TGTGCCAGCAGCGTGAACCCGGGAGCAGGAGCAGGGCCTCGCGCCGAGCAGTACTTC; cdr3_aa: CASSVNPGAGAGPRAEQYF
d_call: NA; clone_size: NA; v_call: TRBV19; j_call: TRBJ1-1; cdr3_nt: TGTGCCAGTAATAAGGGAGTGAACACTGAAGCTTTCTTT; cdr3_aa: CASNKGVNTEAFF
d_call: TRBD2; clone_size: once; v_call: TRBV23-1; j_call: TRBJ2-1; cdr3_nt: TGCGCCAGCAGTCAATTGAGGCGGGAGGGCCTTTCTGAGCAGTTCTTC; cdr3_aa: CASSQLRREGLSEQFF
d_call: NA; clone_size: NA; v_call: TRBV11-2; j_call: TRBJ2-3; cdr3_nt: TGTGCCAGCAGCTTCTTCACAGATACGCAGTATTTT; cdr3_aa: CASSFFTDTQYF
d_call: NA; clone_size: NA; v_call: TRBV2; j_call: TRBJ1-2; cdr3_nt: TGTGCCAGCAGTGCGGACAGCTATGGCTACACCTTC; cdr3_aa: CASSADSYGYTF
d_call: NA; clone_size: NA; v_call: TRBV19; j_call: TRBJ1-5; cdr3_nt: TGTGCCAGTAGTACAACGGGGTTCAGCAATCAGCCCCAGCATTTT; cdr3_aa: CASSTTGFSNQPQHF
d_call: TRBD2; clone_size: NA; v_call: TRBV27; j_call: TRBJ2-5; cdr3_nt: TGTGCCAGCAGTCCCTGGACTAGCGGGAGAGAGACCCAGTACTTC; cdr3_aa: CASSPWTSGRETQYF
d_call: NA; clone_size: once; v_call: TRBV5-6; j_call: TRBJ2-3; cdr3_nt: TGTGCCAGCAGCTTACGGGGGCAGGGTAGTGTGACAGATACGCAGTATTTT; cdr3_aa: CASSLRGQGSVTDTQYF
d_call: NA; clone_size: NA; v_call: TRBV11-1; j_call: TRBJ2-5; cdr3_nt: TGTGCCAGCAGCTTAGGCCGAGAGACCCAGTACTTC; cdr3_aa: CASSLGRETQYF
d_call: TRBD2; clone_size: NA; v_call: TRBV19; j_call: TRBJ2-5; cdr3_nt: TGTGCCAGTAGTAAAGGACTAGGGTTTGAGACCCAGTACTTC; cdr3_aa: CASSKGLGFETQYF
d_call: NA; clone_size: NA; v_call: TRBV4-1; j_call: TRBJ2-1; cdr3_nt: TGCGCCAGCAGCTCACATACAGCAAAAACCTACAATGAGCAGTTCTTC; cdr3_aa: CASSSHTAKTYNEQFF
d_call: NA; clone_size: once; v_call: TRBV18; j_call: TRBJ2-2; cdr3_nt: TGTGCCAGCTCACCGCTCGTGGGGAGCACCGGGGAGCTGTTTTTT; cdr3_aa: CASSPLVGSTGELFF
d_call: NA; clone_size: NA; v_call: TRBV6-5; j_call: TRBJ1-4; cdr3_nt: TGTGCCAGCAGTTACAGGGTCGGGGCAACTAATGAAAAACTGTTTTTT; cdr3_aa: CASSYRVGATNEKLFF
d_call: TRBD2; clone_size: once; v_call: TRBV18; j_call: TRBJ2-1; cdr3_nt: TGTGCCAGCTCACCCCTAGCGGGAGGGCCGTTAGCGAATGAGCAGTTCTTC; cdr3_aa: CASSPLAGGPLANEQFF
d_call: TRBD1; clone_size: NA; v_call: TRBV6-1; j_call: TRBJ1-1; cdr3_nt: TGTGCCAGCAGTAGTGCGGGACAGGGGGGCACTGAAGCTTTCTTT; cdr3_aa: CASSSAGQGGTEAFF
d_call: NA; clone_size: NA; v_call: TRBV27; j_call: TRBJ1-6; cdr3_nt: TGTGCCAGCAGTTTCCACAGATCGCCCACAGTCGGTTCACCCCTCCACTTT; cdr3_aa: CASSFHRSPTVGSPLHF
d_call: NA; clone_size: NA; v_call: TRBV6-5; j_call: TRBJ2-3; cdr3_nt: TGTGCCAGCAGTTACACATTCTCAGATACGCAGTATTTT; cdr3_aa: CASSYTFSDTQYF
d_call: NA; clone_size: NA; v_call: TRBV29-1; j_call: TRBJ1-6; cdr3_nt: TGCAGCGTTTCGACGGGGTATAATTCACCCCTCCACTTT; cdr3_aa: CSVSTGYNSPLHF
d_call: NA; clone_size: NA; v_call: TRBV7-9; j_call: TRBJ1-1; cdr3_nt: TGTGCCAGCAGCTTAGATGGCAGGGTGTACACTGAAGCTTTCTTT; cdr3_aa: CASSLDGRVYTEAFF
d_call: TRBD1; clone_size: NA; v_call: TRBV7-9; j_call: TRBJ1-2; cdr3_nt: TGTGCCAGCAGCCCCCCAGGGGGAGGGTATGGCTACACCTTC; cdr3_aa: CASSPPGGGYGYTF
d_call: NA; clone_size: NA; v_call: TRBV4-2; j_call: TRBJ2-5; cdr3_nt: TGTGCCAGCAGCCAAGTTTTTGAGGGGGGGGTGGAGACCCAGTACTTC; cdr3_aa: CASSQVFEGGVETQYF
d_call: NA; clone_size: NA; v_call: TRBV19; j_call: TRBJ1-3; cdr3_nt: TGTGCCAGTAACCTATACGGTACAAGCTCTGGAAACACCATATATTTT; cdr3_aa: CASNLYGTSSGNTIYF
d_call: NA; clone_size: NA; v_call: TRBV29-1; j_call: TRBJ2-3; cdr3_nt: TGCAGCGTTGATCCGGGATCCCCTCGCACAGATACGCAGTATTTT; cdr3_aa: CSVDPGSPRTDTQYF
d_call: NA; clone_size: NA; v_call: TRBV18; j_call: TRBJ2-7; cdr3_nt: TGTGCCAGCTCACCAACGTCGCCTGGCGAGCAGTACTTC; cdr3_aa: CASSPTSPGEQYF
d_call: NA; clone_size: NA; v_call: TRBV7-8; j_call: TRBJ1-1; cdr3_nt: TGTGCCAGCAGTAGGGACAATGAAGCTTTCTTT; cdr3_aa: CASSRDNEAFF
d_call: NA; clone_size: NA; v_call: TRBV28; j_call: TRBJ2-5; cdr3_nt: TGTGCCAGCACCCCCAATCGACCCGGGCGCGGTGTGACCCAGTACTTC; cdr3_aa: CASTPNRPGRGVTQYF
d_call: NA; clone_size: NA; v_call: TRBV19; j_call: TRBJ1-2; cdr3_nt: TGTGCCAGTACCCATAGAAGGGGCTATGGCTACACCTTC; cdr3_aa: CASTHRRGYGYTF
d_call: TRBD2; clone_size: NA; v_call: TRBV4-1; j_call: TRBJ2-1; cdr3_nt: TGCGCCAGCAGCCAAGATCCCTATTCTAGCGGGAGGACGAATGAGCAGTTCTTC; cdr3_aa: CASSQDPYSSGRTNEQFF
d_call: TRBD2; clone_size: NA; v_call: TRBV10-1; j_call: TRBJ2-7; cdr3_nt: TGCGCCAGCAGTGAAACTAGCGGGAGAAGGCCGCTAACCTACGAGCAGTACTTC; cdr3_aa: CASSETSGRRPLTYEQYF